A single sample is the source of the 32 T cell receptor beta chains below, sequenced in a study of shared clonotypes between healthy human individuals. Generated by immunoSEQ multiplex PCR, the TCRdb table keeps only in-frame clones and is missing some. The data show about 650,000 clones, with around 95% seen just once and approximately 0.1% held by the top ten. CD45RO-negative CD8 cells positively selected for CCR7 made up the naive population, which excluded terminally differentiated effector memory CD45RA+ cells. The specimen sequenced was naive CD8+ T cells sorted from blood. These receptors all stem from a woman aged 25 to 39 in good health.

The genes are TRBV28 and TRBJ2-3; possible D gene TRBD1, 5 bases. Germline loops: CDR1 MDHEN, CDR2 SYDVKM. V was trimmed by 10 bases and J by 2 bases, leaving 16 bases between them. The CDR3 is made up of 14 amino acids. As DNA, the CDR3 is TGTGCCATCGACCGCGGACAATTCACAGATACGCAGTATTTT. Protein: CAIDRGQFTDTQYF.

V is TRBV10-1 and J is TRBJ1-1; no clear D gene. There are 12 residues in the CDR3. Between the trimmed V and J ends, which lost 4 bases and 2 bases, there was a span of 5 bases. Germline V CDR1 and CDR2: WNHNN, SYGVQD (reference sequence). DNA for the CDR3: TGCGCCAGCAGTGGCCTCAACACTGAAGCTTTCTTT. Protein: CASSGLNTEAFF.

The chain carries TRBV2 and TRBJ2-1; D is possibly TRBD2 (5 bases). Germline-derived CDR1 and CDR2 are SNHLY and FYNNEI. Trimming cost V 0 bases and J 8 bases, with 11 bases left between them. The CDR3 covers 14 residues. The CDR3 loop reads CASSEAPSRHEQFF. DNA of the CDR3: TGTGCCAGCAGTGAAGCGCCTAGCCGTCATGAGCAGTTCTTC.

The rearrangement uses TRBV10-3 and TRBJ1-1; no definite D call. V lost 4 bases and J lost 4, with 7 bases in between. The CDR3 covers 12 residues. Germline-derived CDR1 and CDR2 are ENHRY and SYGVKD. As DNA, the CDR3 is TGTGCCATCAGTGGGGCGGGCACTGAAGCTTTCTTT. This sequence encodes CAISGAGTEAFF.

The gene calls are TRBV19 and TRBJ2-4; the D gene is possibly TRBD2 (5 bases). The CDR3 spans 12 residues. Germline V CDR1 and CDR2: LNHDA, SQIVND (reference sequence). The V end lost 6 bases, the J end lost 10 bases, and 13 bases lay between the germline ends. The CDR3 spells CASREENRIQYF. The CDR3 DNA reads TGTGCCAGTAGGGAGGAAAATCGGATTCAGTACTTC.

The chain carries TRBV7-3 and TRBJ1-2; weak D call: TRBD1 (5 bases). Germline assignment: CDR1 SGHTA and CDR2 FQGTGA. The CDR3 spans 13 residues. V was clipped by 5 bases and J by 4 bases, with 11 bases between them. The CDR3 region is CASSPTGLYGYTF. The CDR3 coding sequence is TGTGCCAGCAGCCCCACAGGACTCTATGGCTACACCTTC.

The CDR3 nucleotides are TGTGCCAGCAGTGGGCGCAACTATGGCTACACCTTC. Its protein is CASSGRNYGYTF. The genes are TRBV2 and TRBJ1-2; unclear D gene. The CDR3 is 12 amino acids. V lost 4 bases to trimming and J lost 2 bases, with 5 bases between them. The germline V gene encodes CDR1 SNHLY and CDR2 FYNNEI.

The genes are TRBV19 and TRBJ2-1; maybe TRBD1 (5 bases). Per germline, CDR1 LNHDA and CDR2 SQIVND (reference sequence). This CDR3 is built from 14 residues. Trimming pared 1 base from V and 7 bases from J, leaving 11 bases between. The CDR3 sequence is CASSIVTGRNEQFF. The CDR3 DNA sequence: TGTGCCAGTAGTATAGTAACAGGTAGGAATGAGCAGTTCTTC.

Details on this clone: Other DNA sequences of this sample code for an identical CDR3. The CDR3 protein is CASSSPANEQFF. CDR3 nucleotides: TGTGCCAGCAGTTCGCCAGCGAATGAGCAGTTCTTC. The chain joins TRBV28 to TRBJ2-1; D unresolved. Trimming stripped 4 bases from V and 7 bases from J, with 8 bases between. CDR1 and CDR2 (germline): MDHEN, SYDVKM. The CDR3 has 12 residues.

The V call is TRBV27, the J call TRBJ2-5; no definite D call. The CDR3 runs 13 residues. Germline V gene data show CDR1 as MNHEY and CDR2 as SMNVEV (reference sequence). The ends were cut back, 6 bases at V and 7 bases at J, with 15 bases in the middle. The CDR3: CASSPLAIGTQYF. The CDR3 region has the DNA TGTGCCAGCAGCCCTTTAGCCATAGGGACCCAGTACTTC.

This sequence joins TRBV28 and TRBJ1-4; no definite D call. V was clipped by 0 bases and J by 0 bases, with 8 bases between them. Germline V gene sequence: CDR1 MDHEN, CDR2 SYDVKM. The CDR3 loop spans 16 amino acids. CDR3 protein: CASSLWAVATNEKLFF. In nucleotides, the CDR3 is TGTGCCAGCAGTTTATGGGCGGTAGCAACTAATGAAAAACTGTTTTTT.

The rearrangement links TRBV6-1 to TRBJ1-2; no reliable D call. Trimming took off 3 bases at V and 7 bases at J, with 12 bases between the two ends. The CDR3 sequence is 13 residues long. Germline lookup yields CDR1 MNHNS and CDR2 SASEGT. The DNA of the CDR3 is TGTGCCAGCAGTGATATCGGGGTCCTTGGCTACACCTTC. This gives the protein CASSDIGVLGYTF.

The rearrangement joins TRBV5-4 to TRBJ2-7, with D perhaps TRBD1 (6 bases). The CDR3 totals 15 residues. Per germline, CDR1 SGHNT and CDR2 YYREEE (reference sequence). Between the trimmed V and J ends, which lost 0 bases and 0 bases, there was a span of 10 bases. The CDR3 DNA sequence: TGTGCCAGCAGCTTGGTAGGGGGTCCCTCCTACGAGCAGTACTTC. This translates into CASSLVGGPSYEQYF. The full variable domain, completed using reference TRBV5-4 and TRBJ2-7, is ETGVTQSPTHLIKTRGQQVTLRCSSQSGHNTVSWYQQALGQGPQFIFQYYREEENGRGNFPPRFSGLQFPNYSSELNVNALELDDSALYLCASSLVGGPSYEQYFGPGTRLTVT.

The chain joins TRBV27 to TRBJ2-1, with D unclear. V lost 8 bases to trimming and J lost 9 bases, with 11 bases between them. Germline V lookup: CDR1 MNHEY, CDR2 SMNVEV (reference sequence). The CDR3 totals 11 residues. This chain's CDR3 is CASGLRSEQFF. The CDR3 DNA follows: TGTGCCAGCGGCCTTAGAAGTGAGCAGTTCTTC.

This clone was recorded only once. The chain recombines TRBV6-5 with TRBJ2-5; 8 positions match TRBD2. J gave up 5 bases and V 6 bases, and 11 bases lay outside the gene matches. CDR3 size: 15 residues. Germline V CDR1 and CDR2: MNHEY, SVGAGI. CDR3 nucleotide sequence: TGTGCCAGCAGCTTTAGCGGGACGGCAGGGGAGACCCAGTACTTC. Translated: CASSFSGTAGETQYF.

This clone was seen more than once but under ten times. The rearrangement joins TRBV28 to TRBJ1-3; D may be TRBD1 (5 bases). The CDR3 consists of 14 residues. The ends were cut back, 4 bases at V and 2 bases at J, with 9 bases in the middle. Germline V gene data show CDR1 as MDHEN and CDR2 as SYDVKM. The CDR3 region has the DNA TGTGCCAGCAGTTACCAGGGACCTGGAAACACCATATATTTT. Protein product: CASSYQGPGNTIYF.

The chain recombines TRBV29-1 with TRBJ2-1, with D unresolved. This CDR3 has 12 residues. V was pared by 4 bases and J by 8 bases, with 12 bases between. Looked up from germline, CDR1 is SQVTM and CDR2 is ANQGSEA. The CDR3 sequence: CSVGENIHEQFF. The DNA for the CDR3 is TGCAGCGTTGGGGAAAACATCCATGAGCAGTTCTTC.

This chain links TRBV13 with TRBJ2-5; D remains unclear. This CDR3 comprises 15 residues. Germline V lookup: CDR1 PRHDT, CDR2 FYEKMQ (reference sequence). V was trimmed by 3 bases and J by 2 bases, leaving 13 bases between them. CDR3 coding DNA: TGTGCCAGCAGCTTGAGATCGGCAGATCAAGAGACCCAGTACTTC. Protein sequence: CASSLRSADQETQYF.

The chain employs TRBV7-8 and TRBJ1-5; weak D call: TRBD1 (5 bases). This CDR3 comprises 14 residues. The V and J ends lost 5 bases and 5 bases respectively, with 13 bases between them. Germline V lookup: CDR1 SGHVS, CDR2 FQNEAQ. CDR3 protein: CASSPPGGYQPQHF. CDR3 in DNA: TGTGCCAGCAGCCCCCCCGGGGGTTATCAGCCCCAGCATTTT.

CDR3 coding DNA: TGTGCCAGCAGGGGCTTCGGAGAGAGGTACTTC. It encodes CASRGFGERYF. The chain joins TRBV2 to TRBJ2-7; D uncertain. The CDR3 has 11 amino acids. V was clipped by 6 bases and J by 12 bases, with 15 bases between them. From germline, CDR1 is SNHLY and CDR2 FYNNEI. Based on the CDR3 plus reference TRBV2 and TRBJ2-7, the full variable domain is EPEVTQTPSHQVTQMGQEVILRCVPISNHLYFYWYRQILGQKVEFLVSFYNNEISEKSEIFDDQFSVERPDGSNFTLKIRSTKLEDSAMYFCASRGFGERYFGPGTRLTVT.

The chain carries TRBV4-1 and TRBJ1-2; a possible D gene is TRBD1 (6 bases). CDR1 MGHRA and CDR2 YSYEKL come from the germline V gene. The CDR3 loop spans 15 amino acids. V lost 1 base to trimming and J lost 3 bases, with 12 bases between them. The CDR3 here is CASSQGGGFDYGYTF. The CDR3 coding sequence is TGCGCCAGCAGCCAAGGAGGGGGGTTTGACTATGGCTACACCTTC.

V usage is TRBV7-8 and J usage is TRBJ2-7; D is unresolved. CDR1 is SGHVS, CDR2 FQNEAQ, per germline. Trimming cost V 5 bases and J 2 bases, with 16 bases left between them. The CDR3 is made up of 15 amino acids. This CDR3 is CASSKGYGSTYEQYF. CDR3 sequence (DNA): TGTGCCAGCAGCAAAGGATACGGGTCAACCTACGAGCAGTACTTC.

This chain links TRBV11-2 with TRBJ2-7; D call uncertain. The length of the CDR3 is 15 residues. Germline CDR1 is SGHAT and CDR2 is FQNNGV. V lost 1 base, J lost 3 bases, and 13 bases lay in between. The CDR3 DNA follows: TGTGCCAGCAGCTTAGCCCGATTCTCTGACTACGAGCAGTACTTC. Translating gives CASSLARFSDYEQYF.

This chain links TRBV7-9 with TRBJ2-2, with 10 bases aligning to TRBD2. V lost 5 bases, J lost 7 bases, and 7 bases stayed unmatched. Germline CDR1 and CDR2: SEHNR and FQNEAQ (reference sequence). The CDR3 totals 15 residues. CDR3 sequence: CASSASGRGNGELFF. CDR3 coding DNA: TGTGCCAGCAGCGCGAGCGGGAGGGGCAACGGGGAGCTGTTTTTT.

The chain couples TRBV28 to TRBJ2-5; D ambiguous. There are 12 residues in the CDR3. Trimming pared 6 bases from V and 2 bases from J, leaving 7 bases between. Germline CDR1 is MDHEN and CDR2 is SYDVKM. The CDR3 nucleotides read TGTGCCAGCAGCAACAAGCAAGAGACCCAGTACTTC. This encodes CASSNKQETQYF.

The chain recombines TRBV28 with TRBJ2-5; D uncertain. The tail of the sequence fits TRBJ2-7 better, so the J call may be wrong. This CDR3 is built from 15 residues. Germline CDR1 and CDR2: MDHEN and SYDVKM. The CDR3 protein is CASSFLRTVDHEQYF. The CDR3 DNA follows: TGTGCCAGCAGTTTCCTGAGGACGGTAGACCACGAGCAGTACTTC.

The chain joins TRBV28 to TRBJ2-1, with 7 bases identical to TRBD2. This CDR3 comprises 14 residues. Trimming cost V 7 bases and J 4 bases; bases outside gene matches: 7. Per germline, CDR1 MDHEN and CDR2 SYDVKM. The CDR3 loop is CASTFGGGYNEQFF. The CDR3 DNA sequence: TGTGCCAGCACCTTTGGGGGGGGTTACAATGAGCAGTTCTTC.

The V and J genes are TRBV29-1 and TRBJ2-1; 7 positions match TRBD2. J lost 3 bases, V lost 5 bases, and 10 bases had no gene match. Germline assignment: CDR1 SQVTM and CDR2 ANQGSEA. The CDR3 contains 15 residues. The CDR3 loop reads CSVYLTSDYYNEQFF. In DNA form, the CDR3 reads TGCAGCGTTTATCTAACTAGCGACTACTACAATGAGCAGTTCTTC.

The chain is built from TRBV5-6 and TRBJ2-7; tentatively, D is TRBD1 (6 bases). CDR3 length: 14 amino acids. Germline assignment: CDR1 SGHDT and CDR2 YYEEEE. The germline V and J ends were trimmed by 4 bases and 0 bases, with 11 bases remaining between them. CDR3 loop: CASSIGQYSYEQYF. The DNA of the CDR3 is TGTGCCAGCAGCATCGGACAGTACTCCTACGAGCAGTACTTC.

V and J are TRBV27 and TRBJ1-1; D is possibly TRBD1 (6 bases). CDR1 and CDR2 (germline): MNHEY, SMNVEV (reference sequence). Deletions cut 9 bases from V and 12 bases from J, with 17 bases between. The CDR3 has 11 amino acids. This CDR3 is CASLGVGGTFF. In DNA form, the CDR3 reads TGTGCCAGTTTGGGGGTAGGGGGGACTTTCTTT.

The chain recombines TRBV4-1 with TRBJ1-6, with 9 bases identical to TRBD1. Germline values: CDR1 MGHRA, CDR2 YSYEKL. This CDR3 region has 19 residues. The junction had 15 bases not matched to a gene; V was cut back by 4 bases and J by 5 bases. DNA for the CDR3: TGCGCCAGCAGCCCATACCCGCTGACAGGGGGTCGGGATAATTCACCCCTCCACTTT. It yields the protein CASSPYPLTGGRDNSPLHF.

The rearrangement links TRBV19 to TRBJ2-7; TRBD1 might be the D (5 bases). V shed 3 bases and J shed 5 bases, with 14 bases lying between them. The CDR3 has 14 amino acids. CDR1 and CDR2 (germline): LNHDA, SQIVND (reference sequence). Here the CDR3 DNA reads TGTGCCAGTAGTATCGGTCAGGGTAACGACGAGCAGTACTTC. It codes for CASSIGQGNDEQYF.